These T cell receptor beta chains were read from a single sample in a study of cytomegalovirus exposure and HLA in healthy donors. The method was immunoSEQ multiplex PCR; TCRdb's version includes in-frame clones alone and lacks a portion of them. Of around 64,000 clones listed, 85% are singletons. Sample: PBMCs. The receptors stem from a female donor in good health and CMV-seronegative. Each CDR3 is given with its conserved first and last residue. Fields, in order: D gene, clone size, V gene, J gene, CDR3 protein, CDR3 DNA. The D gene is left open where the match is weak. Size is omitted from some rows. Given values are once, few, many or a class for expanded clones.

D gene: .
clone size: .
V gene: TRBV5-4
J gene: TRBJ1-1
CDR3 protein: CASSLQVRVNTEAFF
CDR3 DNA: TGTGCCAGCAGCTTGCAGGTGAGGGTGAACACTGAAGCTTTCTTT

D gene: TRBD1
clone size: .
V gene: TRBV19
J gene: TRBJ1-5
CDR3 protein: CASSSWQGGLNQPQHF
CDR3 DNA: TGTGCCAGTAGTAGTTGGCAGGGGGGATTAAATCAGCCCCAGCATTTT

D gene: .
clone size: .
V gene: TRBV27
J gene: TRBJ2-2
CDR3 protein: CASSPTSYPGELFF
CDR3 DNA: TGTGCCAGCAGTCCTACTAGCTATCCCGGGGAGCTGTTTTTT

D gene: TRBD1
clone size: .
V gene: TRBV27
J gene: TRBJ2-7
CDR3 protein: CASSFGKGARYEQYF
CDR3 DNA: TGTGCCAGCAGCTTCGGAAAGGGGGCCAGGTACGAGCAGTACTTC

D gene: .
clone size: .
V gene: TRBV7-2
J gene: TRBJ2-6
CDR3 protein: CASNLRFSGANVLTF
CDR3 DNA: TGTGCCAGCAACCTACGATTCTCTGGGGCCAACGTCCTGACTTTC

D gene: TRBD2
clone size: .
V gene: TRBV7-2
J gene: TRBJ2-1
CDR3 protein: CASSLGTSFEQFF
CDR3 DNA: TGTGCCAGCAGCTTAGGGACTAGCTTTGAGCAGTTCTTC

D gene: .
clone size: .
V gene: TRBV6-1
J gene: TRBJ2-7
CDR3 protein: CASSEARGFYEQYF
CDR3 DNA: TGTGCCAGCAGTGAAGCCAGGGGATTCTACGAGCAGTACTTC

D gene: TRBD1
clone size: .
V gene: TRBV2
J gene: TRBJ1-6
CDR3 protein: CASRLQGGTYNSPLHF
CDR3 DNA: TGTGCCAGCAGGTTACAGGGGGGCACCTATAATTCACCCCTCCACTTT

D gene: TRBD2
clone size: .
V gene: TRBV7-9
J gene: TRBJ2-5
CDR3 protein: CSSSLLRGGGTQETQYF
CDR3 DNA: TGTTCCAGCAGCTTATTAAGGGGCGGGGGAACCCAAGAGACCCAGTACTTC

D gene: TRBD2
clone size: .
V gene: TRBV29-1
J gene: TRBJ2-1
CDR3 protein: CSVEDTLAGGLGYEQFF
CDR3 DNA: TGCAGCGTTGAAGATACGCTAGCGGGAGGCCTGGGGTATGAGCAGTTCTTC

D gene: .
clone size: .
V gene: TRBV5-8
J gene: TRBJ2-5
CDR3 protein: CASRQSGTQYF
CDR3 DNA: TGTGCCAGCAGGCAGTCAGGGACCCAGTACTTC

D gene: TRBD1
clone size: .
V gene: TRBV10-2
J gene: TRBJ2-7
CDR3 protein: CASSESGQGASYEQYF
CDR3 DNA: TGCGCCAGCAGTGAGTCTGGACAGGGGGCAAGCTACGAGCAGTACTTC

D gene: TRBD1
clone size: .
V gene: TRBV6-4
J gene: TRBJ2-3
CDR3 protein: CAIQQGAPPPAQYF
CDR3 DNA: TGTGCCATCCAACAGGGGGCGCCTCCCCCAGCGCAGTATTTT

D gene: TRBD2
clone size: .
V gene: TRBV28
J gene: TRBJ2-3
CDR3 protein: CASSVAGDFTDTQYF
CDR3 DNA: TGTGCCAGCAGCGTAGCGGGGGACTTCACAGATACGCAGTATTTT

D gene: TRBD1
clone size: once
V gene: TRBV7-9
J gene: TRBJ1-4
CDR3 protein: CASSKAGQGDEKLFF
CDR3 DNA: TGTGCCAGCAGCAAAGCGGGACAGGGAGATGAAAAACTGTTTTTT

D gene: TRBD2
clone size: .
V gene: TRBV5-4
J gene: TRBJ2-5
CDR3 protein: CASSLVAGGRETQYF
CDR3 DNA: TGTGCCAGCAGCTTAGTGGCGGGGGGCCGAGAGACCCAGTACTTC

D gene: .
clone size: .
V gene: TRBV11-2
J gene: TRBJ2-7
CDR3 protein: CASSLGLGGEQYF
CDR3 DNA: TGTGCCAGCAGCTTAGGATTAGGGGGAGAGCAGTACTTC

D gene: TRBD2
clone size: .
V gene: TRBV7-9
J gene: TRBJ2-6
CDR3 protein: CAISGGEYSGANVLTF
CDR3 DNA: TGTGCCATCTCGGGGGGTGAATATTCTGGGGCCAACGTCCTGACTTTC

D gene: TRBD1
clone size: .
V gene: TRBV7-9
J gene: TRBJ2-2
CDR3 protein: CSSSFQGQKYTGELFF
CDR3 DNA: TGTTCCAGCAGCTTCCAGGGACAGAAATACACCGGGGAGCTGTTTTTT

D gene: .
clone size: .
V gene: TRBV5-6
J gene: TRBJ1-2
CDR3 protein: CASSLGQILYGYTF
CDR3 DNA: TGTGCCAGCAGCTTAGGACAGATCCTCTATGGCTACACCTTC

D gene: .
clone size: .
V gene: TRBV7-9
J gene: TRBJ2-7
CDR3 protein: CASSRRDFTYEQYF
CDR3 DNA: TGTGCCAGCAGCCGGAGGGACTTTACCTACGAGCAGTACTTC

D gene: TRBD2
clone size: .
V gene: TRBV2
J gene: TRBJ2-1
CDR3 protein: CASSVSGTDNEQFF
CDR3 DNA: TGTGCCAGCAGTGTTAGCGGGACTGACAATGAGCAGTTCTTC

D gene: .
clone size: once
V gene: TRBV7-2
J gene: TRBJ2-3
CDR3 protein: CASSFDWNTDTQYF
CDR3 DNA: TGTGCCAGCAGCTTCGACTGGAACACAGATACGCAGTATTTT

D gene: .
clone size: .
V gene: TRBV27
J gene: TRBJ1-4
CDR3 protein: CASSSYSRGREKLFF
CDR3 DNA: TGTGCCAGCAGTTCTTACTCTAGGGGAAGGGAAAAACTGTTTTTT

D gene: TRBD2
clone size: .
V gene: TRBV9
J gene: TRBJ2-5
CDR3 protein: CASSVVGTIQETQYF
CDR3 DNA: TGTGCCAGCAGCGTAGTCGGGACTATCCAAGAGACCCAGTACTTC

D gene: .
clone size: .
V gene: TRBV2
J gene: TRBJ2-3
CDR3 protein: CAIKGVARGRTDTQYF
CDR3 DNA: TGTGCCATCAAAGGGGTTGCTCGGGGGAGGACAGATACGCAGTATTTT

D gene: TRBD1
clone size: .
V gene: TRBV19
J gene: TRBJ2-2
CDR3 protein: CASRPGQETGELFF
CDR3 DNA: TGTGCCAGTAGGCCGGGACAGGAAACCGGGGAGCTGTTTTTT

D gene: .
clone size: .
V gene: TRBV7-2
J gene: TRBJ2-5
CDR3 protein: CASSLGPRGETQYF
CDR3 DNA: TGTGCCAGCAGCTTAGGACCCAGGGGAGAGACCCAGTACTTC

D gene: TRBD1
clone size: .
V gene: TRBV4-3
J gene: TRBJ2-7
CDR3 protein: CASSQVWDSSYEQYF
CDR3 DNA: TGCGCCAGCAGCCAAGTATGGGACAGCTCCTACGAGCAGTACTTC

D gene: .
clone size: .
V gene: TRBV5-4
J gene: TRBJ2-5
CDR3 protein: CASSTDRTQQYF
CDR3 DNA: TGTGCCAGCAGCACGGACAGAACCCAGCAGTACTTC

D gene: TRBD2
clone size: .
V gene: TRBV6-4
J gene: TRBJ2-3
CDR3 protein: CASSDGRASTDTQYF
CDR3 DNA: TGTGCCAGCAGTGACGGGAGGGCTAGCACAGATACGCAGTATTTT

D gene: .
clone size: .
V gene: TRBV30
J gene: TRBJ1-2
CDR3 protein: CAWSVRGYGYTF
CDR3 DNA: TGTGCCTGGAGTGTACGGGGGTATGGCTACACCTTC

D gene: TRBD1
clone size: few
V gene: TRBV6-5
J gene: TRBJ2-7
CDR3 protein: CASSYSEGQGYEQYF
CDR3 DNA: TGTGCCAGCAGTTACTCGGAGGGACAGGGCTACGAGCAGTACTTC

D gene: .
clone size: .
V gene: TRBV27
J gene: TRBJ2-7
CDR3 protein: CASSSLRLAAQYF
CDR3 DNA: TGTGCCAGCAGTTCCCTCCGACTGGCAGCGCAGTACTTC

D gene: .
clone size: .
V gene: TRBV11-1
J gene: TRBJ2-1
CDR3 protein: CASSFPPWVERFF
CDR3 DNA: TGTGCCAGCAGCTTCCCCCCTTGGGTAGAGCGGTTCTTC

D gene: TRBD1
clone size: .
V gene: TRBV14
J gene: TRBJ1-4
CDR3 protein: CASSHLDRGGGEKLFF
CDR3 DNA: TGTGCCAGCAGCCACCTCGACAGGGGCGGCGGCGAAAAACTGTTTTTT

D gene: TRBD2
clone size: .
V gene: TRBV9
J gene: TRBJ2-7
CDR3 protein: CASSVGSGRGYEQYF
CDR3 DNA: TGTGCCAGCAGCGTAGGTAGCGGGAGAGGATACGAGCAGTACTTC

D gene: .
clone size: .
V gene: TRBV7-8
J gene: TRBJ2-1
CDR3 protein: CASSLERLSYNEQFF
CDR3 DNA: TGTGCCAGCAGCTTGGAGCGCCTTTCCTACAATGAGCAGTTCTTC

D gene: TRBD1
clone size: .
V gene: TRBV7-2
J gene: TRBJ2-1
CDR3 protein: CASSSWGQGSNEQFF
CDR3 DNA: TGTGCCAGCAGCTCATGGGGACAGGGGTCCAATGAGCAGTTCTTC

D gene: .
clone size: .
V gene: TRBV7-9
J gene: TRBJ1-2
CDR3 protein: CASSAQLGGPHYGYTF
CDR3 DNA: TGTGCCAGCAGCGCCCAATTGGGAGGTCCACACTATGGCTACACCTTC

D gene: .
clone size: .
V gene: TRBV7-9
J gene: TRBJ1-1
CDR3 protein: CASSLYRGALDTEAFF
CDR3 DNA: TGTGCCAGCAGCTTATATCGGGGGGCATTGGACACTGAAGCTTTCTTT

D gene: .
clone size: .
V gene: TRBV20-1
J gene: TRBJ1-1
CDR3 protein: CSASDYTEAFF
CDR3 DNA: TGCAGTGCCTCAGACTACACTGAAGCTTTCTTT

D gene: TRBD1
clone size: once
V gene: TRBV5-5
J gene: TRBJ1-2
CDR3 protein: CASRGTGTLYGYTF
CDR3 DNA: TGTGCCAGCAGGGGGACAGGGACACTCTATGGCTACACCTTC

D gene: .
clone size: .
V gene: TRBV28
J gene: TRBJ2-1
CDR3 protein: CASSPDSSSYNEQFF
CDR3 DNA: TGTGCCAGCAGTCCCGACAGCAGCTCCTACAATGAGCAGTTCTTC

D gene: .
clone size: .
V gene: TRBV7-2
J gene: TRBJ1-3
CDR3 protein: CASSLDNSGNTIYF
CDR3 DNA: TGTGCCAGCAGCTTGGACAACTCTGGAAACACCATATATTTT

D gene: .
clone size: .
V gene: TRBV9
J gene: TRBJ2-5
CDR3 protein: CASSVALGARETQYF
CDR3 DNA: TGTGCCAGCAGCGTAGCTCTGGGGGCGAGGGAGACCCAGTACTTC

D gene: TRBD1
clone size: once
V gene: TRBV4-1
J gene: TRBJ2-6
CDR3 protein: CASSQRQGVNSGANVLTF
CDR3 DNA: TGCGCCAGCAGCCAACGACAGGGGGTTAACTCTGGGGCCAACGTCCTGACTTTC

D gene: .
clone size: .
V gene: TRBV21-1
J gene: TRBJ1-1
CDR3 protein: CASSKANGTLEAFF
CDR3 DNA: TGTGCCAGCAGCAAGGCAAACGGGACACTCGAAGCTTTCTTT